These T cell receptor beta chains were read from a single sample in a study of response to subunit inactivated influenza vaccine. MiXCR, run by TCRdb on the RT-PCR reads, gives a single entry per CDR3 protein. The sample carries about 570,000 distinct CDR3 sequences, 11% recorded once. In addition, the sample was reused for a study of T cells expressing NK-cell markers.

The source was PBMCs from blood, collected on the day of vaccination. Source of these receptors: a man aged 50-59 years who received an inactivated influenza vaccine. Each CDR3 is given with its conserved first and last residue. A D gene is named only where the DNA matches it firmly. A row's size may be missing; if present it is once, few, many or a size class.

D: NA
V: TRBV27
size: NA
J: TRBJ2-7
CDR3: CASSLKGPYEQYF
DNA: TGTGCCAGCAGTTTGAAGGGTCCCTACGAGCAGTACTTC

D: NA
V: TRBV11-3
size: NA
J: TRBJ2-1
CDR3: CASSLDYLNEQFF
DNA: TGTGCCAGCAGCTTAGACTACTTGAATGAGCAGTTCTTC

D: NA
V: TRBV18
size: once
J: TRBJ2-2
CDR3: CASSPPGTAPTGELFF
DNA: TGTGCCAGCTCACCACCCGGGACGGCCCCAACCGGGGAGCTGTTTTTT

D: NA
V: TRBV25-1
size: NA
J: TRBJ2-7
CDR3: CASSEYGSFYEQYF
DNA: TGTGCCAGCAGTGAATACGGGAGTTTTTACGAGCAGTACTTC

D: TRBD1
V: TRBV9
size: few
J: TRBJ2-5
CDR3: CASSTWDSGETQYF
DNA: TGTGCCAGCAGCACATGGGACAGTGGGGAGACCCAGTACTTC

D: NA
V: TRBV20-1
size: NA
J: TRBJ2-1
CDR3: CSARDLRADEQFF
DNA: TGCAGTGCTAGAGATCTCCGAGCCGATGAGCAGTTCTTC

D: NA
V: TRBV10-3
size: few
J: TRBJ2-3
CDR3: CAIRGIDRSTDTQYF
DNA: TGTGCCATCAGGGGTATTGATCGCAGCACAGATACGCAGTATTTT

D: TRBD1
V: TRBV7-7
size: NA
J: TRBJ2-5
CDR3: CASSRTGTGQETQYF
DNA: TGTGCTAGCAGCAGAACCGGGACAGGGCAAGAGACCCAGTACTTC

D: NA
V: TRBV7-9
size: NA
J: TRBJ2-6
CDR3: CASSPRTAYTGANVLTF
DNA: TGTGCCAGCAGCCCAAGGACAGCCTACACTGGGGCCAACGTCCTGACTTTC

D: NA
V: TRBV6-1
size: NA
J: TRBJ2-7
CDR3: CASSLAFPTALYEQYF
DNA: TGTGCCAGCAGCCTGGCATTTCCGACGGCACTCTACGAGCAGTACTTC

D: TRBD1
V: TRBV5-1
size: few
J: TRBJ2-7
CDR3: CASSQAVTGSYEQYF
DNA: TGCGCCAGCAGCCAAGCCGTGACAGGGTCCTACGAGCAGTACTTC

D: NA
V: TRBV5-1
size: few
J: TRBJ2-1
CDR3: CASSLEWGSYNEQFF
DNA: TGCGCCAGCAGCTTGGAGTGGGGCTCCTACAATGAGCAGTTCTTC

D: TRBD1
V: TRBV12-3/TRBV12-4
size: few
J: TRBJ2-2
CDR3: CASSPDRVTLVTGELFF
DNA: TGTGCCAGCAGCCCGGACAGGGTAACTTTAGTCACCGGGGAGCTGTTTTTT

D: NA
V: TRBV5-1
size: few
J: TRBJ2-5
CDR3: CASSFQEQETQYF
DNA: TGCGCCAGCAGCTTTCAGGAACAAGAGACCCAGTACTTC

D: NA
V: TRBV12-3/TRBV12-4
size: few
J: TRBJ2-5
CDR3: CASSLGARRATQYF
DNA: TGTGCCAGCAGTTTGGGGGCCCGGCGGGCGACCCAGTACTTC

D: TRBD1
V: TRBV9
size: few
J: TRBJ2-1
CDR3: CASSVKDRGYDEQFF
DNA: TGTGCCAGCAGCGTAAAAGACAGGGGGTACGATGAGCAGTTCTTC

D: TRBD1
V: TRBV7-9
size: few
J: TRBJ2-3
CDR3: CASSRGQGLVDTQYF
DNA: TGTGCCAGCAGCCGCGGACAGGGGCTTGTGGATACGCAGTATTTT

D: TRBD2
V: TRBV24-1
size: few
J: TRBJ2-2
CDR3: CATKAGENLNSGELFF
DNA: TGTGCCACCAAAGCGGGAGAGAACCTGAACAGCGGGGAGCTGTTTTTT

D: NA
V: TRBV2
size: few
J: TRBJ2-7
CDR3: CASSERTVPLRGQYF
DNA: TGTGCCAGCAGTGAGAGGACAGTCCCCTTACGAGGGCAGTACTTC

D: TRBD2
V: TRBV6-2/TRBV6-3
size: few
J: TRBJ2-7
CDR3: CASRAGLAGYEQYF
DNA: TGTGCCAGCAGAGCGGGACTAGCGGGATACGAGCAGTACTTC

D: TRBD2
V: TRBV7-2
size: NA
J: TRBJ2-1
CDR3: CASSLGTSGRLEQFF
DNA: TGTGCCAGCAGCTTAGGGACTAGCGGGAGACTTGAACAGTTCTTC

D: TRBD2
V: TRBV5-1
size: few
J: TRBJ2-7
CDR3: CASSLSSGGISYEQYF
DNA: TGCGCCAGCAGCTTATCTAGCGGGGGAATCTCCTACGAGCAGTACTTC

D: NA
V: TRBV5-4
size: few
J: TRBJ1-1
CDR3: CASMWGVRDTEAFF
DNA: TGTGCCAGCATGTGGGGGGTGAGGGACACTGAAGCTTTCTTT

D: NA
V: TRBV20-1
size: NA
J: TRBJ2-3
CDR3: CSARWVRGAGTDTQYF
DNA: TGCAGTGCTAGATGGGTACGGGGCGCAGGGACAGATACGCAGTATTTT

D: NA
V: TRBV7-9
size: NA
J: TRBJ1-2
CDR3: CASSLGAVYGYTF
DNA: TGTGCCAGCAGCTTGGGGGCAGTTTATGGCTACACCTTC

D: NA
V: TRBV20-1
size: few
J: TRBJ2-3
CDR3: CSARDPTRSADTQYF
DNA: TGCAGTGCTAGAGATCCGACCAGAAGCGCAGATACGCAGTATTTT

D: NA
V: TRBV5-1
size: few
J: TRBJ1-3
CDR3: CASSLAGPYSGNTIYF
DNA: TGCGCCAGCAGCTTGGCCGGACCGTACTCTGGAAACACCATATATTTT

D: TRBD1
V: TRBV2
size: many
J: TRBJ2-3
CDR3: CASSVGTGVTDTQYF
DNA: TGTGCCAGCAGTGTGGGGACAGGGGTCACAGATACGCAGTATTTT

D: NA
V: TRBV2
size: NA
J: TRBJ2-3
CDR3: CASSEWAWETDTQYF
DNA: TGTGCCAGCAGTGAATGGGCTTGGGAGACAGATACGCAGTATTTT

D: TRBD2
V: TRBV3-1
size: NA
J: TRBJ2-7
CDR3: CASSQDWLAASYEQYF
DNA: TGTGCCAGCAGCCAAGATTGGCTAGCGGCCTCCTACGAGCAGTACTTC

D: NA
V: TRBV29-1
size: few
J: TRBJ2-7
CDR3: CSALQGPGEQYF
DNA: TGCAGCGCCCTACAGGGTCCGGGGGAGCAGTACTTC

D: NA
V: TRBV18
size: few
J: TRBJ2-7
CDR3: CASSPLGRDSYEQYF
DNA: TGTGCCAGCTCACCTCTCGGACGCGACTCCTACGAGCAGTACTTC

D: NA
V: TRBV11-2
size: NA
J: TRBJ2-6
CDR3: CASSAQGPGANVLTF
DNA: TGTGCCAGCAGTGCACAGGGACCTGGGGCCAACGTCCTGACTTTC

D: TRBD2
V: TRBV9
size: NA
J: TRBJ2-3
CDR3: CASSVGGTSREDTQYF
DNA: TGTGCCAGCAGCGTAGGTGGGACTAGCCGAGAAGATACGCAGTATTTT

D: NA
V: TRBV29-1
size: NA
J: TRBJ2-3
CDR3: CSVGTGSTDTQYF
DNA: TGCAGCGTGGGGACTGGTTCCACAGATACGCAGTATTTT

D: TRBD2
V: TRBV7-2
size: NA
J: TRBJ2-3
CDR3: CASSLALVSGGAADTQYF
DNA: TGTGCCAGCAGCTTAGCGCTTGTTAGCGGGGGGGCCGCAGATACGCAGTATTTT

D: NA
V: TRBV11-3
size: NA
J: TRBJ2-3
CDR3: CASSLGYRETDTQYF
DNA: TGTGCCAGCAGCTTAGGTTACAGGGAAACAGATACGCAGTATTTT

D: NA
V: TRBV7-2
size: NA
J: TRBJ1-1
CDR3: CASSLRQADTEAFF
DNA: TGTGCCAGCAGCTTACGTCAGGCGGACACTGAAGCTTTCTTT

D: TRBD2
V: TRBV29-1
size: NA
J: TRBJ2-1
CDR3: CSVFSGIVQFF
DNA: TGCAGCGTTTTTAGCGGGATCGTGCAGTTCTTC

D: TRBD2
V: TRBV20-1
size: many
J: TRBJ2-2
CDR3: CSAYRGGDTGELFF
DNA: TGCAGTGCTTACCGGGGAGGGGACACCGGGGAGCTGTTTTTT

D: TRBD1
V: TRBV27
size: many
J: TRBJ1-5
CDR3: CASSDRGIQPQHF
DNA: TGTGCCAGCAGTGACAGGGGTATTCAGCCCCAGCATTTT

D: NA
V: TRBV7-9
size: few
J: TRBJ1-2
CDR3: CASSFYDRSIAGYTF
DNA: TGTGCCAGCAGCTTTTACGACAGGTCCATTGCTGGCTACACCTTC

D: TRBD1
V: TRBV29-1
size: medium-sized
J: TRBJ2-3
CDR3: CSVGDRGRLSSTDTQYF
DNA: TGCAGCGTTGGTGACAGGGGGCGTCTTTCTAGCACAGATACGCAGTATTTT

D: TRBD2
V: TRBV12-3/TRBV12-4
size: NA
J: TRBJ2-5
CDR3: CASSRTSGRGQETQYF
DNA: TGTGCCAGCAGCCGGACTAGCGGGAGAGGCCAAGAGACCCAGTACTTC

D: TRBD2
V: TRBV20-1
size: NA
J: TRBJ2-7
CDR3: CSARRSAREVGQYF
DNA: TGCAGTGCCCGCCGTTCCGCGCGGGAGGTGGGGCAGTACTTC

D: TRBD1
V: TRBV29-1
size: NA
J: TRBJ2-5
CDR3: CSVVGQGRETQYF
DNA: TGCAGCGTCGTGGGACAGGGGAGGGAGACCCAGTACTTC

D: TRBD1
V: TRBV10-3
size: NA
J: TRBJ1-2
CDR3: CASRGTGPYGYTF
DNA: TGTGCCTCAAGAGGGACAGGACCCTATGGCTACACCTTC

D: TRBD2
V: TRBV10-3
size: few
J: TRBJ2-1
CDR3: CAISGGTSFDEQFF
DNA: TGTGCCATCAGTGGTGGGACTAGCTTCGATGAGCAGTTCTTC

D: TRBD1
V: TRBV5-1
size: NA
J: TRBJ1-6
CDR3: CASSFGTGRESPLHF
DNA: TGCGCCAGCAGCTTCGGGACAGGGAGGGAGTCACCCCTCCACTTT

D: TRBD2
V: TRBV4-2
size: NA
J: TRBJ2-1
CDR3: CASSQDLAGANEQFF
DNA: TGTGCCAGCAGCCAAGATCTAGCGGGGGCCAATGAGCAGTTCTTC

D: NA
V: TRBV12-3/TRBV12-4
size: few
J: TRBJ2-1
CDR3: CASSLGGAGYNEQFF
DNA: TGTGCCAGCAGTTTGGGCGGGGCGGGATACAATGAGCAGTTCTTC

D: TRBD2
V: TRBV5-1
size: NA
J: TRBJ2-7
CDR3: CASRRLAGAYEQYF
DNA: TGCGCCAGCCGCCGCCTAGCGGGAGCTTACGAGCAGTACTTC

D: TRBD2
V: TRBV6-2/TRBV6-3
size: NA
J: TRBJ2-7
CDR3: CASSRAGTSVYEQYF
DNA: TGTGCCAGCAGTCGGGCCGGGACTAGCGTATACGAGCAGTACTTC

D: NA
V: TRBV6-2/TRBV6-3
size: few
J: TRBJ2-1
CDR3: CASSYEAGALYNEQFF
DNA: TGTGCCAGCAGTTACGAGGCGGGGGCCCTATACAATGAGCAGTTCTTC